This T cell receptor beta chain came from a study of blood T cells in healthy people across ages. Overall study findings and caveats: Age advanced and TCR beta diversity per million T cells fell, roughly linearly. There were more naive CD4+ cells and higher diversity in long-lived donors than in aged donors.

The authors ran a second PCR of about 7 to 12 cycles using a sample-barcoded 5' primer and a J-beta primer mix. Each cDNA molecule carried a tag from a template-switch adaptor that contained 12 random nucleotides. TCRdb fed the 5' RACE reads into MiXCR, producing one record per CDR3 protein. The repertoire holds around 400,000 distinct CDR3 sequences, roughly half seen once, with around 50% in the top ten. On this clonotype: No antigen is known for it.

The V end was cut by 2 bases, the J end by 6 bases, with 19 bases between. Germline CDR1 LGHDT, CDR2 YNNKEL (reference sequence). The CDR3 contains 16 residues. V gene TRBV3-1 combines with J gene TRBJ1-2, with D tentatively TRBD1 (5 bases). The clonotype originates from a man aged 60-69 years in good health. What was sequenced was blood. The DNA of the CDR3 is TGTGCCAGCAGCCAACAGGCATTCCGGGACTGGGATGGCTACACCTTC. This translates into CASSQQAFRDWDGYTF.